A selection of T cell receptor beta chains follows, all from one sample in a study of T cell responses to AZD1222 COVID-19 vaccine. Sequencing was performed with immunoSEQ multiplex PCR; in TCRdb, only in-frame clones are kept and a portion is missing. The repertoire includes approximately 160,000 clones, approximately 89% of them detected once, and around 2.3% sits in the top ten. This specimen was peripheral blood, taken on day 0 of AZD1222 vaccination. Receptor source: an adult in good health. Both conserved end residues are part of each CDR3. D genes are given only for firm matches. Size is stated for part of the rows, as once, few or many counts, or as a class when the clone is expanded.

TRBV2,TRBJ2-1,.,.,CASSEGGRTNEQFF,TGTGCCAGCAGTGAAGGAGGTAGGACGAATGAGCAGTTCTTC
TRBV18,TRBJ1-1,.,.,CASSPIRTTEAFF,TGTGCCAGCTCACCAATACGGACCACTGAAGCTTTCTTT
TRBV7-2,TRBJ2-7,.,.,CASSLSPYEQYF,TGTGCCAGCAGCCTCAGCCCCTACGAGCAGTACTTC
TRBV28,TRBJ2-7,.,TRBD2,CASRVTSASSYEQYF,TGTGCCAGCAGGGTCACTAGCGCCAGCTCCTACGAGCAGTACTTC
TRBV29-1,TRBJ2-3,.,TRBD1,CSVRTGTDRTSDTQYF,TGCAGCGTTCGGACAGGCACAGACAGGACCTCAGATACGCAGTATTTT
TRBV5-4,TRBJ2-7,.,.,CASSLGSRVGYEQYF,TGTGCCAGCAGCTTGGGGAGCAGGGTGGGGTACGAGCAGTACTTC
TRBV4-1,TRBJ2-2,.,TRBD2,CASSLLAGGTGELFF,TGCGCCAGCAGCCTCCTAGCGGGGGGCACCGGGGAGCTGTTTTTT
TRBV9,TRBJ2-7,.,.,CASSVGGLAYEQYF,TGTGCCAGCAGCGTAGGGGGATTGGCCTACGAGCAGTACTTC
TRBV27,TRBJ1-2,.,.,CASSFRGLNYGYTF,TGTGCCAGCAGTTTCCGGGGACTCAACTATGGCTACACCTTC
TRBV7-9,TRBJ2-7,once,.,CASSFGGSYEQYF,TGTGCCAGCAGCTTTGGCGGTTCCTACGAGCAGTACTTC
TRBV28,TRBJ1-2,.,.,CASSFVSYGYTF,TGTGCCAGCAGTTTCGTAAGCTATGGCTACACCTTC
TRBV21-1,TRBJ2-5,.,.,CASSKVGLAGVETQYF,TGTGCCAGCAGCAAAGTGGGCCTAGCGGGAGTTGAGACCCAGTACTTC
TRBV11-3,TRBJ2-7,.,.,CASSHFLIGAGEQYF,TGTGCCAGCAGCCATTTTCTCATTGGAGCTGGCGAGCAGTACTTC
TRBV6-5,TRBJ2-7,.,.,CASLNLFYEQYF,TGTGCCAGCCTGAATCTTTTTTACGAGCAGTACTTC